This TCR beta chain was sequenced in a study of blood T cell repertoires in COVID-19. The CDR3 has 15 amino acids. V was pared by 3 bases and J by 2 bases, with 5 bases of the junction left unmatched. Germline values: CDR1 KGHSH, CDR2 LQKENI. Produced via immunoSEQ multiplex PCR; TCRdb's table is partial and in-frame only. The profile shows tens of thousands of clones, nearly 90% of them singletons. This clonotype was obtained from a man aged 45 to 65 with active COVID-19. The chain combines TRBV18 with TRBJ2-5, with 8 bases that match TRBD2. Sequencing was performed on peripheral blood. The CDR3 DNA reads TGTGCCAGCTCACCGTCGGGGGGGATACAAGAGACCCAGTACTTC. Translation: CASSPSGGIQETQYF.